This T cell receptor beta chain originates from a study of shared clonotypes between healthy human individuals. Study observations and caveats: A generally larger estimated richness was seen in naive subsets than in memory subsets.

CDR3 length equals 13 residues. The V gene lost 1 base and the J gene lost 4 bases, with 10 bases spanning the gap. Germline V gives CDR1 SQVTM, CDR2 ANQGSEA. Of note for this clone: The antigen remains unidentified.

Assay used: immunoSEQ multiplex PCR; TCRdb lists only in-frame clones, some missing. The table lists about 680,000 clones, less than 80% of them singletons. This chain joins TRBV29-1 and TRBJ1-2; D unclear. Material for sequencing was memory CD4+ T cells sorted from blood. Subset described: CD45RA-negative fraction. This receptor was obtained from a woman aged 25 to 39 in good health. The CDR3 protein is CSVEVPGTYGYTF. Written as DNA, the CDR3 is TGCAGCGTTGAAGTACCCGGAACCTATGGCTACACCTTC. Looking up the rest from reference TRBV29-1 and TRBJ1-2 gives the full variable domain: SAVISQKPSRDICQRGTSLTIQCQVDSQVTMMFWYRQQPGQSLTLIATANQGSEATYESGFVIDKFPISRPNLTFSTLTVSNMSPEDSSIYLCSVEVPGTYGYTFGSGTRLTVV.